Listed below are T cell receptor beta chains from one sample, sequenced in a study of blood T cell repertoires in COVID-19. TCRdb's table, derived via immunoSEQ multiplex PCR, lists solely in-frame clones and lacks some. Of some 260,000 clones detected, 65% to 90% appear once; the ten largest clones hold approximately 1.7%. Sample: PBMCs or T cells enriched from blood (not recorded which). The origin of the receptors is a middle-aged man who had recovered from COVID-19. Each CDR3 is given with its conserved first and last residue. Each record gives: clone size, V gene, CDR3 protein. Size is omitted from some rows. Given values are once, few, many or a class for expanded clones.

size: NA
V: TRBV10-3
CDR3: CAIRADRGNTEAFF

size: many
V: TRBV5-1
CDR3: CASSHTGFTYNSPLHF

size: NA
V: TRBV13
CDR3: CASSKKRENGETQYF

size: NA
V: TRBV19
CDR3: CASSTDRGSEQFF

size: once
V: TRBV7-9
CDR3: CASSTSGGPQHF

size: few
V: TRBV13
CDR3: CASSPRGEYNEQFF

size: NA
V: TRBV7-8
CDR3: CASSLAPRDIQYF

size: NA
V: TRBV5-8
CDR3: CASSSLDRGFYEQYF

size: NA
V: TRBV11-3
CDR3: CASSLGPAGNTGELFF

size: many
V: TRBV5-4
CDR3: CASSSLWQGAGEQYF